These T cell receptor beta chains were read from a single sample in a study of response to subunit inactivated influenza vaccine. MiXCR, applied by TCRdb to the RT-PCR reads, yields one record per CDR3 protein. The top ten hold around 12% of the sample, which has fewer than 600,000 distinct CDR3 sequences, approximately 6.9% seen once. The sample consisted of PBMCs from blood, taken around 2 years after vaccination. The source is a man between 50 and 69 years old who received an inactivated influenza vaccine. The CDR3 runs from the conserved cysteine through the conserved F or W. Fields, in order: V gene, clone size, D gene, J gene, CDR3 protein, CDR3 DNA. The D gene is left open where the match is weak. Rows may omit the clone size; those that give it use once, few, many or a size class.

TRBV20-1	few	TRBD1	TRBJ1-1	CSAALQGATEAFF	TGCAGTGCCGCGTTACAGGGGGCCACTGAAGCTTTCTTT
TRBV5-1	-	-	TRBJ2-1	CASRSGTSSGYEQFF	TGCGCCAGCAGATCCGGGACTTCCTCCGGGTATGAGCAGTTCTTC
TRBV20-1	many	TRBD2	TRBJ2-5	CSAEDGGETQYF	TGCAGTGCCGAAGACGGGGGGGAGACCCAGTACTTC
TRBV5-6	many	TRBD1	TRBJ1-1	CASRRTGTGAAEAFF	TGTGCCAGCAGACGCACCGGGACAGGGGCCGCTGAAGCTTTCTTT
TRBV28	-	TRBD1	TRBJ1-1	CASSFNLGQQLNTEAFF	TGTGCCAGCAGTTTTAACTTGGGACAGCAACTGAACACTGAAGCTTTCTTT
TRBV5-5	-	TRBD1	TRBJ1-5	CASSFTTGQNNQPQHF	TGTGCCAGCAGCTTCACGACAGGGCAAAACAATCAGCCCCAGCATTTT
TRBV24-1	-	TRBD1	TRBJ2-3	CATSDPGTGGTDTQYF	TGTGCCACCAGTGATCCTGGGACAGGGGGCACAGATACGCAGTATTTT
TRBV5-1	many	TRBD2	TRBJ2-7	CASREGNNYEQYF	TGCGCCAGCCGGGAGGGTAATAACTACGAGCAGTACTTC
TRBV15	many	-	TRBJ2-7	CATSRDGSGSSYEQYF	TGTGCCACCAGCAGAGATGGGTCCGGGAGTAGCTACGAGCAGTACTTC
TRBV6-2/TRBV6-3	-	-	TRBJ2-2	CASSFPRSGLTGELFF	TGTGCCAGCAGTTTCCCACGAAGCGGGCTCACCGGGGAGCTGTTTTTT
TRBV6-4	few	-	TRBJ2-7	CASSDDPGSGLPRRNYEQYF	TGTGCCAGCAGTGACGACCCCGGTTCCGGGCTCCCGAGGAGAAATTACGAGCAGTACTTC
TRBV5-1	many	-	TRBJ2-2	CASSLALQAQRTGELFF	TGCGCCAGCAGCTTGGCCTTACAGGCCCAAAGGACCGGGGAGCTGTTTTTT
TRBV30	many	-	TRBJ1-2	CAWSVPSRVYGYTF	TGTGCCTGGAGCGTTCCCAGCCGGGTCTATGGCTACACCTTC
TRBV9	-	-	TRBJ2-1	CASSVAATGAYNEQFF	TGTGCCAGCAGCGTAGCTGCGACAGGTGCCTACAATGAGCAGTTCTTC
TRBV20-1	-	-	TRBJ2-1	CNAPSYGGDYVNEQFF	TGCAATGCTCCCTCCTATGGGGGAGATTATGTTAATGAGCAGTTCTTC
TRBV7-2	-	TRBD2	TRBJ2-7	CASSSSSGKNYEQYF	TGTGCCAGCAGTTCGTCTAGCGGAAAAAACTACGAGCAGTACTTC
TRBV3-1	many	TRBD1	TRBJ1-5	CASSLTGASNQPQHF	TGTGCCAGCAGCTTGACAGGGGCTAGCAATCAGCCCCAGCATTTT
TRBV6-1	few	-	TRBJ2-3	CASLGGLATDTQYF	TGTGCCAGCTTGGGGGGGCTGGCGACAGATACGCAGTATTTT
TRBV18	few	-	TRBJ2-3	CASSPPGLSSTDTQYF	TGTGCCAGCTCACCACCAGGGCTTTCTAGCACAGATACGCAGTATTTT
TRBV20-1	-	TRBD1	TRBJ1-5	CSARRTGGDSNQPQHF	TGCAGTGCTAGAAGGACAGGGGGGGATAGCAATCAGCCCCAGCATTTT
TRBV29-1	few	-	TRBJ2-7	CSVSGGVAPYEQYF	TGCAGCGTCTCCGGCGGGGTGGCCCCCTACGAGCAGTACTTC
TRBV29-1	few	-	TRBJ2-5	CSVGWGYQETQYF	TGCAGCGTTGGGTGGGGCTACCAAGAGACCCAGTACTTC
TRBV20-1	-	TRBD2	TRBJ2-1	CSASILAGGDNEQFF	TGCAGTGCTAGCATACTAGCGGGGGGGGACAATGAGCAGTTCTTC
TRBV14	-	TRBD2	TRBJ2-1	CASSPGPSGGAGRSEQFF	TGTGCCAGCAGCCCAGGGCCTAGCGGGGGGGCCGGTCGGAGTGAGCAGTTCTTC
TRBV5-6	few	TRBD2	TRBJ2-3	CASSLTSGRDTDTQYF	TGTGCCAGCAGCTTGACTAGCGGGAGGGACACAGATACGCAGTATTTT
TRBV5-4	-	-	TRBJ1-3	CASSLGGLGPNSGNTIYF	TGTGCCAGCAGCTTGGGGGGGTTAGGGCCAAACTCTGGAAACACCATATATTTT
TRBV12-3/TRBV12-4	few	-	TRBJ2-3	CASSLKRSSTDTQYF	TGTGCCAGCAGTTTAAAGCGTTCTAGCACAGATACGCAGTATTTT
TRBV15	-	-	TRBJ1-4	CATSRVREKLFF	TGTGCCACCAGCAGAGTTCGAGAAAAACTGTTTTTT
TRBV6-5	-	-	TRBJ2-1	CASSWSGNEGEDNEQFF	TGTGCCAGCAGTTGGAGTGGAAATGAGGGAGAGGACAATGAGCAGTTCTTC
TRBV20-1	few	-	TRBJ2-7	CSGRQAAYEQYF	TGCAGCGGAAGACAGGCGGCTTACGAGCAGTACTTC
TRBV25-1	many	TRBD1	TRBJ2-2	CASSDRGFPGELFF	TGTGCCAGCAGTGACAGGGGGTTTCCCGGGGAGCTGTTTTTT
TRBV29-1	many	-	TRBJ1-1	CSGGHPNTEAFF	TGCAGCGGGGGACACCCGAACACTGAAGCTTTCTTT
TRBV6-5	many	-	TRBJ1-1	CASSYTGNTEAFF	TGTGCCAGCAGTTACACAGGTAACACTGAAGCTTTCTTT
TRBV6-6	few	TRBD1	TRBJ2-1	CASVRDRVNEQFF	TGTGCCAGCGTCCGGGACAGGGTTAATGAGCAGTTCTTC
TRBV7-2	-	TRBD1	TRBJ1-5	CASSLVGTGGGQPQHF	TGTGCCAGCAGCTTAGTTGGGACAGGGGGCGGTCAGCCCCAGCATTTT
TRBV29-1	-	-	TRBJ1-4	CSGLGEKLFF	TGCAGCGGACTAGGTGAAAAACTGTTTTTT
TRBV6-1	many	TRBD1	TRBJ1-4	CASGPGQGNEKLFF	TGTGCCAGCGGGCCGGGACAGGGGAATGAAAAACTGTTTTTT
TRBV12-5	few	-	TRBJ2-7	CASGLDTGLLTYEQYF	TGTGCTAGTGGTTTGGATACAGGGCTCCTTACCTACGAGCAGTACTTC
TRBV5-1	-	TRBD2	TRBJ2-3	CASSMGLAGVDTQYF	TGCGCCAGCAGCATGGGACTAGCGGGGGTAGATACGCAGTATTTT
TRBV28	-	-	TRBJ2-3	CASSRKISTDTQYF	TGTGCCAGCAGTAGGAAAATTAGCACAGATACGCAGTATTTT
TRBV29-1	-	-	TRBJ1-2	CSVDGVGANYGYTF	TGCAGCGTTGATGGGGTCGGAGCTAACTATGGCTACACCTTC
TRBV12-3/TRBV12-4	many	TRBD1	TRBJ1-4	CASSLSGGDEKLFF	TGTGCCAGCAGTTTATCAGGGGGTGATGAAAAACTGTTTTTT
TRBV29-1	once	-	TRBJ2-3	CIKLVGDTDTQYF	TGCATCAAACTAGTGGGGGACACAGATACGCAGTATTTT
TRBV4-1	-	-	TRBJ2-1	CASSLLASYNEQFF	TGCGCCAGCAGCCTACTAGCTTCCTACAATGAGCAGTTCTTC
TRBV29-1	few	TRBD2	TRBJ2-1	CSVRASGDYNEQFF	TGCAGCGTTCGGGCCAGCGGGGATTACAATGAGCAGTTCTTC
TRBV12-3/TRBV12-4	many	TRBD2	TRBJ2-1	CASSFEAGVNEQFF	TGTGCCAGCAGCTTCGAGGCGGGAGTCAATGAGCAGTTCTTC
TRBV6-2/TRBV6-3	few	-	TRBJ2-7	CASSYLQTGSSEQYF	TGTGCCAGCAGTTACCTGCAGACAGGTTCGTCCGAGCAGTACTTC
TRBV29-1	many	-	TRBJ1-2	CSVRDSRRFGYTF	TGCAGCGTCAGAGACAGTCGGAGGTTTGGCTACACCTTC